Shown below are 20 T cell receptor beta chains from a single sample sequenced in a study of cytomegalovirus exposure and HLA in healthy donors. The PCR was carried out with 60 Vbeta primers and 13 Jbeta primers. Generated by immunoSEQ multiplex PCR, the TCRdb table keeps only in-frame clones and is missing some. The sample contains over 100,000 clones, 55% to 65% of which appear only once. Sequenced: PBMCs. Source of these receptors: a woman under 40 in good health and CMV-seronegative.

The chain links TRBV4-2 to TRBJ2-7; D is perhaps TRBD2 (6 bases). V gave up 3 bases and J gave up 0 bases, with 9 bases separating them. CDR3 length equals 14 residues. Germline loops: CDR1 LGHNA, CDR2 YNFKEQ. In nucleotides, the CDR3 is TGTGCCAGCAGCCAGGCTAGCGCCTCCTACGAGCAGTACTTC. Translation: CASSQASASYEQYF.

The chain links TRBV27 to TRBJ1-1, with 7 bases fitting TRBD1. The V segment lost 3 bases and the J segment 1 base; nucleotides outside the gene matches: 8. The germline CDR1 and CDR2 sequences are MNHEY and SMNVEV (reference sequence). The CDR3 length is 16 residues. As DNA, the CDR3 is TGTGCCAGCAGTTTCGGGGCAGGGGGATCGAACACTGAAGCTTTCTTT. Amino acids: CASSFGAGGSNTEAFF.

This clone is termed large. This chain links TRBV4-3 with TRBJ2-7, with D tentatively TRBD2 (5 bases). V lost 0 bases, J lost 2 bases, and 14 bases lay in between. This CDR3 contains 16 residues. Germline V CDR1 and CDR2: LGHNA, YSLEER. The CDR3 nucleotides are TGCGCCAGCAGCCAAGATGTACCGGGATCAGCCTACGAGCAGTACTTC. It yields the protein CASSQDVPGSAYEQYF.

This CDR3 is CASSIGQGGYGYTF. As DNA, the CDR3 is TGTGCCAGCAGTATCGGACAGGGCGGATATGGCTACACCTTC. The V gene is TRBV28, the J gene TRBJ1-2; 8 nucleotides match TRBD1. Germline-derived CDR1 and CDR2 are MDHEN and SYDVKM. J was trimmed by 5 bases and V by 5 bases; bases with no gene match: 7. The CDR3 covers 14 residues.

The chain is built from TRBV11-2 and TRBJ2-7, with 12 bases identical to TRBD2. The CDR3 sequence is 15 residues long. With V trimmed by 0 bases and J by 7 bases, 4 bases remained unmatched. CDR1 is SGHAT, CDR2 FQNNGV, per germline. The CDR3 protein is CASSLELAGGREQYF. DNA of the CDR3: TGTGCCAGCAGCTTAGAACTAGCGGGAGGTAGAGAGCAGTACTTC.

V gene TRBV7-9 combines with J gene TRBJ1-2; D not certain. With 8 bases removed from V and 2 bases from J, the gap between germline ends came to 9 bases. The CDR3 is 12 residues long. CDR1 and CDR2 from the germline V gene are SEHNR and FQNEAQ (reference sequence). The CDR3 region is CASGTVNYGYTF. The CDR3 DNA is TGTGCCAGCGGCACAGTGAACTATGGCTACACCTTC.

The chain recombines TRBV28 with TRBJ1-2; tentative D call: TRBD1 (6 bases). The CDR3 has 12 amino acids. Trimming pared 5 bases from V and 7 bases from J, leaving 11 bases between. Per the germline V gene, CDR1 is MDHEN and CDR2 is SYDVKM. CDR3 sequence: CASSLRTVGYTF. The CDR3 coding sequence is TGTGCCAGCAGTCTCAGGACAGTTGGCTACACCTTC.

There are a few counts of this clone. Here the CDR3 reads CASSLDRGPLYGYTF. CDR3 sequence (DNA): TGCGCCAGCAGCTTGGATCGTGGCCCTCTCTATGGCTACACCTTC. The chain has TRBV5-1 and TRBJ1-2; D is unresolved. V lost 0 bases, J lost 4 bases, and 13 bases lay in between. Germline V CDR1 and CDR2: SGHRS, YFSETQ. The length of the CDR3 is 15 residues.

The rearrangement joins TRBV7-9 to TRBJ2-1; 14 nucleotides line up with TRBD2. With V trimmed by 5 bases and J by 8 bases, 8 bases remained unmatched. CDR3 length: 16 residues. Germline loops: CDR1 SEHNR, CDR2 FQNEAQ (reference sequence). CDR3 residues: CASSPKGTSGSHEQFF. The CDR3 DNA follows: TGTGCCAGCAGCCCCAAAGGGACTAGCGGGAGCCATGAGCAGTTCTTC.

The chain joins TRBV6-5 to TRBJ2-7; D might be TRBD1 (6 bases). CDR3 length: 15 residues. Trimming shortened V by 6 bases and J by 3 bases, and 18 bases separated the two germline ends. Germline V gene lookup returns CDR1 MNHEY and CDR2 SVGAGI. This CDR3 is CASSHRVRGIYEQYF. The CDR3 DNA sequence: TGTGCCAGCAGCCACAGGGTTAGGGGGATCTACGAGCAGTACTTC.

This clone was observed a single time. The chain couples TRBV28 to TRBJ2-2; D remains unclear. Germline lookup yields CDR1 MDHEN and CDR2 SYDVKM. The CDR3 runs 14 residues. V was pared by 5 bases and J by 4 bases, with 11 bases between. CDR3 residues: CASSATTVTGELFF. CDR3 DNA: TGTGCCAGCAGTGCCACCACAGTCACCGGGGAGCTGTTTTTT. The full variable domain, with the rest looked up from reference TRBV28 and TRBJ2-2, is DVKVTQSSRYLVKRTGEKVFLECVQDMDHENMFWYRQDPGLGLRLIYFSYDVKMKEKGDIPEGYSVSREKKERFSLILESASTNQTSMYLCASSATTVTGELFFGEGSRLTVL.

The chain is built from TRBV4-1 and TRBJ2-3; 8 bases line up with TRBD2. With 1 base clipped from V and 3 bases from J, the junction kept 9 bases outside the gene matches. There are 17 residues in the CDR3. Germline CDR1 reads MGHRA; CDR2 reads YSYEKL. The CDR3 reads CASSQVQTSVGTDTQYF. The CDR3 DNA is TGCGCCAGCAGCCAAGTCCAGACTAGCGTAGGAACAGATACGCAGTATTTT.

This clone was counted between two and nine times. The chain links TRBV7-9 to TRBJ2-7; tentative D call: TRBD2 (6 bases). From germline, CDR1 is SEHNR and CDR2 FQNEAQ (reference sequence). V lost 2 bases to trimming and J lost 4 bases, with 18 bases between them. The CDR3 consists of 16 residues. The CDR3 region has the DNA TGTGCCAGCAGCTTACCCGGGACTCATTTGGAGTACGAGCAGTACTTC. Its protein product is CASSLPGTHLEYEQYF. The variable domain in full, completed from reference TRBV7-9 and TRBJ2-7, reads DTGVSQNPRHKITKRGQNVTFRCDPISEHNRLYWYRQTLGQGPEFLTYFQNEAQLEKSRLLSDRFSAERPKGSFSTLEIQRTEQGDSAMYLCASSLPGTHLEYEQYFGPGTRLTVT.

This rearrangement joins TRBV27 to TRBJ2-7; 10 bases are a match to TRBD2. Germline V CDR1 and CDR2: MNHEY, SMNVEV (reference sequence). V lost 5 bases, J lost 3 bases, and 7 bases stayed unmatched. The CDR3 loop spans 15 amino acids. DNA for the CDR3: TGTGCCAGCAGTCCCGGACTAGCGGTAGTCTACGAGCAGTACTTC. It encodes CASSPGLAVVYEQYF.

The chain joins TRBV30 to TRBJ2-1; 10 nucleotides match TRBD2. The CDR3 extends over 13 amino acids. Trimming at V came to 2 bases and at J to 8 bases, leaving 3 bases not matched to a gene. Germline CDR1 GTSNPN, CDR2 SVGIG (reference sequence). In DNA form, the CDR3 reads TGTGCCTGGAGTTCCCTAGCGGGAGATGAGCAGTTCTTC. Amino acid sequence: CAWSSLAGDEQFF.

This clone has only one observation. The chain joins TRBV30 to TRBJ1-2, with 7 bases that match TRBD1. The J segment lost 5 bases and the V segment lost 4 bases, leaving 7 bases of the junction unmatched. This CDR3 spans 13 amino acids. Germline V lookup: CDR1 GTSNPN, CDR2 SVGIG (reference sequence). CDR3 region: CAWTEGALYGYTF. The CDR3 DNA reads as TGTGCCTGGACGGAGGGGGCCCTATATGGCTACACCTTC.

The chain has TRBV5-1 and TRBJ2-7; 7 nucleotides line up with TRBD2. Unmatched junction bases numbered 6, after V lost 0 bases and J lost 6 bases. Germline assignment: CDR1 SGHRS and CDR2 YFSETQ. The CDR3 consists of 14 residues. CDR3 region: CASSLVRERGEQYF. The CDR3 bases are TGCGCCAGCAGCTTGGTGCGGGAGCGAGGCGAGCAGTACTTC.

The chain uses TRBV5-1 and TRBJ2-1; 14 positions agree with TRBD2. Trimming cost V 6 bases and J 1 base; bases outside gene matches: 15. Germline V gene data show CDR1 as SGHRS and CDR2 as YFSETQ. The CDR3 is 20 amino acids. CDR3 in DNA: TGCGCCAGCACGTACAATGCCGGGACTAGCGGGAGAGCTTCCTACAATGAGCAGTTCTTC. Translated: CASTYNAGTSGRASYNEQFF. The complete variable domain, with remaining parts taken from reference TRBV5-1 and TRBJ2-1, reads KAGVTQTPRYLIKTRGQQVTLSCSPISGHRSVSWYQQTPGQGLQFLFEYFSETQRNKGNFPGRFSGRQFSNSRSEMNVSTLELGDSALYLCASTYNAGTSGRASYNEQFFGPGTRLTVL.

This sequence joins TRBV28 and TRBJ1-5; no clear D gene. Germline V gene lookup returns CDR1 MDHEN and CDR2 SYDVKM. V was clipped by 6 bases and J by 0 bases, with 15 bases between them. The CDR3 has 16 amino acids. The DNA of the CDR3 is TGTGCCAGCAGCCGTACGACATTGTTTAGCAATCAGCCCCAGCATTTT. It encodes CASSRTTLFSNQPQHF.

The rearrangement uses TRBV30 and TRBJ2-2; 12 positions match TRBD2. Losses at the gene ends were 1 base for V and 3 bases for J; bases not matched to a gene: 3. The CDR3 covers 16 residues. CDR1 and CDR2 from the germline V gene are GTSNPN and SVGIG (reference sequence). CDR3 sequence (DNA): TGTGCCTGGAGTGACCGACTAGCGGGAGACACCGGGGAGCTGTTTTTT. The encoded protein is CAWSDRLAGDTGELFF.